These 5 T cell receptor beta chains were sequenced from one sample in a study of control samples from healthy donors and cancer patients (dated by TCRdb to 2018 to 2020). Libraries were made using the immunoSEQ multiplex PCR assay. Imported from immuneACCESS, the table was reduced by TCRdb to in-frame sequences with V and J called. These copies leave out some clones; in studies compared against another copy, an unresolved V gene accounts for under half, and the cause of the remainder is not known. This sample is represented by about 82,000 clones; 94% of them were singletons. The top ten hold around 4.5% of the sample. Sequencing used blood. The receptor set was obtained from a woman between 18 and 29 years old in good health.

The chain is built from TRBV2 and TRBJ1-1, with D unresolved. The CDR3 is made up of 16 amino acids. Germline CDR1 reads SNHLY; CDR2 reads FYNNEI. V lost 7 bases to trimming and J lost 0 bases, with 18 bases between them. DNA for the CDR3: TGTGCCAGCATACTTAGGATTCCAGGCTTGAACACTGAAGCTTTCTTT. Translation gives CASILRIPGLNTEAFF.

This clone was found a few times. The J gene is TRBJ1-1, the V gene TRBV18; D gene uncertain. The CDR3 is 16 residues long. V lost 2 bases to trimming and J lost 1 base, with 14 bases between them. The germline V gene encodes CDR1 KGHSH and CDR2 LQKENI. The CDR3 DNA sequence: TGTGCCAGCTCACCATGGCCGGAATTAGGGAACACTGAAGCTTTCTTT. Its translation is CASSPWPELGNTEAFF.

This chain joins TRBV10-1 and TRBJ2-3; 8 bases align to TRBD1. With V trimmed by 1 base and J by 2 bases, 14 bases remained unmatched. Germline CDR1 is WNHNN and CDR2 is SYGVQD (reference sequence). There are 19 residues in the CDR3. CDR3 amino acids: CASSEFETGVHLTTDTQYF. CDR3 DNA sequence: TGCGCCAGCAGTGAGTTTGAGACAGGGGTCCACTTGACCACAGATACGCAGTATTTT.

The gene calls are TRBV7-9 and TRBJ1-2; 7 bases line up with TRBD1. The CDR3 has 14 residues. CDR1 SEHNR and CDR2 FQNEAQ come from the germline V gene (reference sequence). The ends lost 5 bases at V and 7 bases at J; junction bases unmatched: 10. The CDR3 region is CASSVEMTGTGYTF. The CDR3 coding sequence is TGTGCCAGCAGCGTAGAGATGACAGGGACTGGCTACACCTTC.

The chain is built from TRBV5-6 and TRBJ1-5; D call uncertain. V gave up 4 bases and J gave up 4 bases, with 12 bases separating them. The CDR3 is made up of 14 amino acids. The germline CDR1 and CDR2 sequences are SGHDT and YYEEEE. The CDR3 is CASSRREWNQPQHF. Here the CDR3 DNA reads TGTGCCAGCAGCCGAAGGGAGTGGAATCAGCCCCAGCATTTT.